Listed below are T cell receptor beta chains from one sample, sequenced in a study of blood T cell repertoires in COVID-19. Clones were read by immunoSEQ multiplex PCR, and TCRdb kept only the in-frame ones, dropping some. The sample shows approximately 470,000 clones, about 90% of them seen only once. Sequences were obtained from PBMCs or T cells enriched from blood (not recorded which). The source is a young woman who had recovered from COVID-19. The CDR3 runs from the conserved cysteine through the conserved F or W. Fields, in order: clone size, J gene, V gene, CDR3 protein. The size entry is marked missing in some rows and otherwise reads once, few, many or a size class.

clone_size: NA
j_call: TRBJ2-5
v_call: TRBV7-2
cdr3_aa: CASSLVWGGQETQYF

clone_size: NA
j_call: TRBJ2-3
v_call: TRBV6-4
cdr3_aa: CASSDLDFGDTQYF

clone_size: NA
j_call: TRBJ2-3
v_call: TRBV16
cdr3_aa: CASSHRSGGSTDTQYF

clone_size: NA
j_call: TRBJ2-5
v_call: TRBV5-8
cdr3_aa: CASSPGRAIQETQYF

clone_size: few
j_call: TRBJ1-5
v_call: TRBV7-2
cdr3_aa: CASSLGQGRNQPQHF

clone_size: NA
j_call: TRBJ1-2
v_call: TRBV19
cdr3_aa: CATRHDLSGQYGYTF

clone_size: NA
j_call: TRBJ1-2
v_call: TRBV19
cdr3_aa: CASSLNRDRGRYGYTF

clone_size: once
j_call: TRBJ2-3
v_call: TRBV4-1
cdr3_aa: CASRLLAGGGTQYF

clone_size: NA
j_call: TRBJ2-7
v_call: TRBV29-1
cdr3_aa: CSAGLGKDEQYF

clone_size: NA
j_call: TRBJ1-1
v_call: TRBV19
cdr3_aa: CASSKDRVEGTEAFF

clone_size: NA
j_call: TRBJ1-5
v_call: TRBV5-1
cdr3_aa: CASSLDSTNQPQHF

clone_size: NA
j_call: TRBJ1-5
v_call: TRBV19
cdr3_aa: CASLQGGRGGQPQHF

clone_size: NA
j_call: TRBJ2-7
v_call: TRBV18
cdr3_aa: CASSPQGSYEQYF

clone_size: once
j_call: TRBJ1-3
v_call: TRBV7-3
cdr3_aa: CASSPTGSADTIYF

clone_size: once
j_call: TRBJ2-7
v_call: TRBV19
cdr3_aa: CASSLPDSSTSYEQYF

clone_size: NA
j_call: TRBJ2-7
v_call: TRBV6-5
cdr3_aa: CASSYVLGWDEQYF

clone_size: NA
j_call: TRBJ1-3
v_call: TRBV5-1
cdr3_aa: CASSLAGGTGNTIYF

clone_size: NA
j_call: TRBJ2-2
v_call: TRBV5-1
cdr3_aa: CASSSGGGHAGELFF

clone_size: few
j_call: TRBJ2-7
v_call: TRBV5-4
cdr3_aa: CASSLGSTSGEYGQYF

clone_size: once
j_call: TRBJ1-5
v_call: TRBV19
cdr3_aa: CASRSGGDQPQHF

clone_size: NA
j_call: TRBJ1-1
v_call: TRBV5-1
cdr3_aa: CASSLEGGGTEAFF

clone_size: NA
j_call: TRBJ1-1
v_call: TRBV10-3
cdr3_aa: CAIAGAQNTEAFF

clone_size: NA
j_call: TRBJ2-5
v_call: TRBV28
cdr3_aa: CATDKGAGETQYF

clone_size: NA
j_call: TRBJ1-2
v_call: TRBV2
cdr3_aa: CASSEDRGHEGYTF

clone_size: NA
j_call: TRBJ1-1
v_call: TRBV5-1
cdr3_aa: CASSPNGDLTAFF

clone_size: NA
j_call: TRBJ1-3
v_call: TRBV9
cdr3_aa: CASSLSWDSLNTIYF

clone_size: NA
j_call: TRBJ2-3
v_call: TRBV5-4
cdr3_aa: CASSSPAGISTDTQYF

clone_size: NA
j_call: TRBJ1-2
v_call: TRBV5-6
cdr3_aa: CASSWIGQGAVYGYTF

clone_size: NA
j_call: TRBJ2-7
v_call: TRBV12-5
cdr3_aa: CASGLRQGGRYEQYF

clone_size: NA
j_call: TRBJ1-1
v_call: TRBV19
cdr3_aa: CASKGTGRLNTEAFF

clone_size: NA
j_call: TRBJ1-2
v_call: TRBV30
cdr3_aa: CAWSVRAGENSYYGYTF

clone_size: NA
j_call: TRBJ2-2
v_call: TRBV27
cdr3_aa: CASRWGGRNTGELFF

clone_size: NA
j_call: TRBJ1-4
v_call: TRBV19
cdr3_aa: CASSISREGEKLFF

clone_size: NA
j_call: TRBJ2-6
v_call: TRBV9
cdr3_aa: CASSVASAGANVLTF

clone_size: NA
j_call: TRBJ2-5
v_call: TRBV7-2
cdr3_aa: CASSLYSGEETQYF

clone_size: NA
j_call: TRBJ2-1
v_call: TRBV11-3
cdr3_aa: CASSLRGGSYNEQFF

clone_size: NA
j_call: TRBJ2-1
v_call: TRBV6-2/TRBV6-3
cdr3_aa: CASSLTAGEQFF

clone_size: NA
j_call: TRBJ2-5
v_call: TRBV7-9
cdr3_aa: CASSTLALQETQYF

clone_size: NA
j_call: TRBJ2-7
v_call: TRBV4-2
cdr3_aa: CASSIGGLGSYEQYF

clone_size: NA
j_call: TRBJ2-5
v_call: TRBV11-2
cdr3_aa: CASSSLAGGKTQYF

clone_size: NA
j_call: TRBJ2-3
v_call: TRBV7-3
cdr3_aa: CASSPQQGAGTGDTQYF

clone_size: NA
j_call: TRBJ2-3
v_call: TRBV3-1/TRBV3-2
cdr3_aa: CASSQGLSGQGARDTQYF

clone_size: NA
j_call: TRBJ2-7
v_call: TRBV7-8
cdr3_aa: CASSLTSGDYEQYF

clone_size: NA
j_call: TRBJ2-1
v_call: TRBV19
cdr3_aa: CASSDGGLNEQFF

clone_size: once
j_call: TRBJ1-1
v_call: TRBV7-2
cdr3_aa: CASSQQPTAMNTEAFF

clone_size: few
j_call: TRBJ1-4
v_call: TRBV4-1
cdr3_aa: CASSLRSTGSTNEKLFF

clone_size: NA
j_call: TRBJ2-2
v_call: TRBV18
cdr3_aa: CASSPPTSGATGELFF

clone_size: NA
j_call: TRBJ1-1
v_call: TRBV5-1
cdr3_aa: CASSWGDSGTEAFF

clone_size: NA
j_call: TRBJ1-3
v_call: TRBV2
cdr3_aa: CASSVGGGNTIYF

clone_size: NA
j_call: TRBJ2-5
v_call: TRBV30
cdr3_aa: CAWSVQGPETQYF

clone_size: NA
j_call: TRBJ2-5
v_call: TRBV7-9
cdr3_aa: CASRSVGGGETQYF

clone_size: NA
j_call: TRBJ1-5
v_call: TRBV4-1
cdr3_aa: CASSQKGTGPLKTWPAQHF

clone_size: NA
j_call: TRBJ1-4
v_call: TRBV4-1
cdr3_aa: CASSQNLYLEKLFF

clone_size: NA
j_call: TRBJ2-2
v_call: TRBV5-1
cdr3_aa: CASSFTSGANTGELFF

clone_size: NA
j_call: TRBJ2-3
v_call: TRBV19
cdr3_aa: CASSMTGGTDTQYF